A selection of T cell receptor beta chains follows, all from one sample in a study of blood T cell repertoires in COVID-19. Assay: immunoSEQ multiplex PCR; the TCRdb copy retains only in-frame clones and omits some. The top ten clones hold just over 7% of a sample with approximately 320,000 clones, 85% of them seen once. The source material was peripheral blood. The receptors were gathered from a human donor in a cohort sampled during active COVID-19. Both conserved end residues are part of each CDR3. The D gene is left open where the match is weak. A row's size may be missing; if present it is once, few, many or a size class.

j_gene,d_gene,v_gene,abundance,CDR3nt,CDR3aa
TRBJ1-1,.,TRBV18,few,TGTGCCAGCTCACCCACCCGGGACTCCACTGAAGCTTTCTTT,CASSPTRDSTEAFF
TRBJ1-5,.,TRBV27,.,TGTGCCAGCAGTTCCTCTATTCGGGGCAATCAGCCCCAGCATTTT,CASSSSIRGNQPQHF
TRBJ2-7,.,TRBV27,.,TGTGCCAGCAGCCGACAGGGACTCTACGAGCAGTACTTC,CASSRQGLYEQYF
TRBJ1-1,.,TRBV7-3,once,TGTGCCAGCAGCTCTTATGTGAACACTGAAGCTTTCTTT,CASSSYVNTEAFF
TRBJ2-1,TRBD2,TRBV5-4,.,TGTGCCAGCAGCTTAAATAGCGGGGGGACCTCCTACAATGAGCAGTTCTTC,CASSLNSGGTSYNEQFF
TRBJ2-1,.,TRBV4-1,.,TGCGCCAGCAGCCAAGACGCGGGGAGCTCCTACAATGAGCAGTTCTTC,CASSQDAGSSYNEQFF
TRBJ2-2,.,TRBV7-8,.,TGTGCCAGCAGCTTAGGACAGGACGGCGGGGAGCTGTTTTTT,CASSLGQDGGELFF
TRBJ1-4,TRBD1,TRBV2,.,TGTGCCAGCAGTGATGATTGGGGACAGGGGGCGGATGAAAAACTGTTTTTT,CASSDDWGQGADEKLFF
TRBJ2-2,.,TRBV11-3,.,TGTGCCAGCAGCCTACACGGGGGGAACACCGGGGAGCTGTTTTTT,CASSLHGGNTGELFF
TRBJ2-1,.,TRBV12-3/TRBV12-4,.,TGTGCCAGCAGTTTAAGAGAAAATGAGCAGTTCTTC,CASSLRENEQFF
TRBJ2-1,TRBD2,TRBV19,.,TGTGCCAGTAGTATGGGTAGCGGGGGGCTCGGTGAGCAGTTCTTC,CASSMGSGGLGEQFF
TRBJ2-7,.,TRBV10-3,.,TGTGCCATCATTGGGGACAACTCCTACGAGCAGTACTTC,CAIIGDNSYEQYF
TRBJ2-5,TRBD2,TRBV24-1,.,TGTGCCACCAGTGATAGCGGACTAGCGGGGGAAGAGACCCAGTACTTC,CATSDSGLAGEETQYF
TRBJ2-7,TRBD2,TRBV27,.,TGTGCCAGCAGTTTGTATGGACTAGTGAGTATAGTAATCTACGAGCAGTACTTC,CASSLYGLVSIVIYEQYF
TRBJ2-2,.,TRBV30,.,TGTGCCTGCCAACGCGGGCGGGGCGGGGAGCTGTTTTTT,CACQRGRGGELFF
TRBJ2-5,.,TRBV2,.,TGTGCCAGCAGCCACAGAGTTGGTTCGGAGACCCAGTACTTC,CASSHRVGSETQYF
TRBJ2-1,TRBD1,TRBV27,.,TGTGCCAGCAGTCTGGGACAGGGATCATCCGATGAGCAGTTCTTC,CASSLGQGSSDEQFF
TRBJ1-6,.,TRBV6-4,few,TGTGCCAGCAGTGTTCGGGAAGGATACAATTCACCCCTCCACTTT,CASSVREGYNSPLHF
TRBJ2-1,.,TRBV28,.,TGTGCCAGCAGTCCGTACAATGAGCAGTTCTTC,CASSPYNEQFF
TRBJ1-5,TRBD1,TRBV19,.,TGTGCCAGTAGTCCAAGTGGGGCCGGGCCAGGGGGCGCTCGGAAGCCCCAGCATTTT,CASSPSGAGPGGARKPQHF
TRBJ1-1,.,TRBV14,.,TGTGCCAGCAGCCAACAACAGGAGCTACAAGCTTTCTTT,CASSQQQELQAFF
TRBJ1-2,TRBD1,TRBV3-1/TRBV3-2,.,TGTGCCAGCAGCCCTACATCTACAGGGGGCCAAGGCTACACCTTC,CASSPTSTGGQGYTF
TRBJ1-2,TRBD1,TRBV7-2,.,TGTGCCAGCAGCGGGGGACAGGGGTACTATGGCTACACCTTC,CASSGGQGYYGYTF
TRBJ1-4,TRBD1,TRBV7-9,once,TGTGCCAGCAGCCCGCGACAGGGGAGGAATGAAAAACTGTTTTTT,CASSPRQGRNEKLFF
TRBJ1-5,.,TRBV24-1,few,TGTGCCACCAGTGATGGGCATCAGCCCCAGCATTTT,CATSDGHQPQHF
TRBJ1-5,.,TRBV7-9,once,TGTGCCAGCAGCTCTCAGGGGAGCAATCAGCCCCAGCATTTT,CASSSQGSNQPQHF
TRBJ1-4,.,TRBV5-5,once,TGTGCCAGCAGCGCGTACAGGGATGGTCTGTTTTTT,CASSAYRDGLFF
TRBJ1-5,.,TRBV19,few,TGTGCCAGTAAGTCTCCTAATAGCAATCAGCCCCAGCATTTT,CASKSPNSNQPQHF
TRBJ2-3,TRBD1,TRBV15,.,TGTGCCACCAGCAGAGAAAAGGGGGCGGGAGATACGCAGTATTTT,CATSREKGAGDTQYF
TRBJ2-2,.,TRBV7-7,.,TGTGCCAGCAGCTTATGGAGGTTCTCCACCGGGGAGCTGTTTTTT,CASSLWRFSTGELFF
TRBJ1-4,.,TRBV6-6,.,TGTGCCAGCAGTTACTCGGGCAGGGATCTCCCTAAACTGTTTTTT,CASSYSGRDLPKLFF
TRBJ1-6,.,TRBV7-3,.,TGTGCCAGCAGTTCGGGGGATTCCTATAATTCACCCCTCCACTTT,CASSSGDSYNSPLHF
TRBJ1-2,.,TRBV5-6,.,TGTGCCAGCAGCTTGGAGACAGGCGATATCTATGGCTACACCTTC,CASSLETGDIYGYTF
TRBJ1-1,.,TRBV9,.,TGTGCCAGCAGCGTAGCTTGGGCGACAGAAGCTTTCTTT,CASSVAWATEAFF
TRBJ1-2,.,TRBV2,.,TGTGCCAGCAGCTCTGACGGAGCTAACTATGGCTACACCTTC,CASSSDGANYGYTF
TRBJ2-3,TRBD1,TRBV7-3,.,TGTGCCAGCAGCTTAGGCAGGGGGTACGCAGATACGCAGTATTTT,CASSLGRGYADTQYF
TRBJ2-1,TRBD1,TRBV6-5,.,TGTGCCAGCAGGGACAGGGACGAGCAGTTCTTC,CASRDRDEQFF
TRBJ2-3,TRBD2,TRBV3-1/TRBV3-2,.,TGTGCCAGCAGCCTCCGGACTAGACCTAGCACAGATACGCAGTATTTT,CASSLRTRPSTDTQYF
TRBJ1-1,.,TRBV14,.,TGTGCCAGCAGCCAAGATCGAGGAGGGGATGCTTTCTTT,CASSQDRGGDAFF
TRBJ2-7,.,TRBV7-6,.,TGTGCCAGCAGCTTAGTCGGAGGTCCCTCCTACGAGCAGTACTTC,CASSLVGGPSYEQYF
TRBJ2-2,TRBD2,TRBV19,.,TGTGCCAGTAGTCCCCGGGGTAGCGGGGCCAGGGGCGGGGAGCTGTTTTTT,CASSPRGSGARGGELFF
TRBJ1-1,TRBD1,TRBV19,.,TGTGCCAGTAGTATAGTCGGGACAGGGAACACTGAAGCTTTCTTT,CASSIVGTGNTEAFF
TRBJ1-1,TRBD1,TRBV6-5,.,TGTGCCAGCACCCCTGGGGGACAGCGCGGAGCTTTCTTT,CASTPGGQRGAFF
TRBJ2-1,TRBD2,TRBV7-9,.,TGTGCCAGCAGCTTAGGCGGGGGGTCCAATGAGCAGTTCTTC,CASSLGGGSNEQFF
TRBJ2-2,TRBD1,TRBV19,.,TGTGCCAGTAGTCCCGGTGGGGACAGGGGGCCCACCGGGGAGCTGTTTTTT,CASSPGGDRGPTGELFF
TRBJ2-1,TRBD2,TRBV5-1,.,TGCGCCAGCAGTTTACTAGCGGGGGCTTACAATGAGCAGTTCTTC,CASSLLAGAYNEQFF
TRBJ1-1,.,TRBV7-2,.,TGTGCCAGCGGTTGGTTGGCTAGGGGGACTGAAGCTTTCTTT,CASGWLARGTEAFF
TRBJ1-5,.,TRBV10-1,once,TGCGCCAGCAGTGCCGGGGTGGCGCAGCCCCAGCATTTT,CASSAGVAQPQHF
TRBJ1-1,TRBD1,TRBV3-1/TRBV3-2,.,TGTGCCAGCAGCCGCCCAAGGGGGACAGGGGTTAACACTGAAGCTTTCTTT,CASSRPRGTGVNTEAFF
TRBJ1-4,.,TRBV19,.,TGTGCCAGTAGAGGCGGACGGGGGAATGAAAAACTGTTTTTT,CASRGGRGNEKLFF
TRBJ2-1,TRBD2,TRBV18,.,TGTGCCAGCTCACCACCGTCCACTAGCGGGGGGGCGAATGAGCAGTTCTTC,CASSPPSTSGGANEQFF
TRBJ1-6,.,TRBV7-9,.,TGTGCCAGCACCCGAGCGGGGGTCAGAAATTCACCCCTCCACTTT,CASTRAGVRNSPLHF
TRBJ2-6,.,TRBV2,.,TGTGCCAGCAGTGAAGAGACAGCGTCTGGGGCCAACGTCCTGACTTTC,CASSEETASGANVLTF
TRBJ1-1,.,TRBV14,once,TGTGCCAGCAGCCAAAGGGGAGGGAACACTGAAGCTTTCTTT,CASSQRGGNTEAFF
TRBJ1-5,TRBD1,TRBV9,.,TGTGCCAGCAGCGTAGATGGGGACAGAAATCAGCCCCAGCATTTT,CASSVDGDRNQPQHF